This is a list of T cell receptor beta chains from one sample in a study of blood T cell repertoires in COVID-19. Using immunoSEQ multiplex PCR, the repertoire was profiled, and TCRdb retains in-frame clones only, with some absent. The data contain approximately 400,000 clones, roughly 77% of them singletons. The sample taken for sequencing was peripheral blood. The receptors derive from a human donor with acute or convalescent COVID-19. The donor label of this sample is uncertain. CDR3s include the opening cysteine and the closing phenylalanine or tryptophan. D genes are given only for firm matches. Size is stated for part of the rows, as once, few or many counts, or as a class when the clone is expanded.

v_call	d_call	clone_size	cdr3_length	j_call	cdr3_aa	cdr3_nt
TRBV2	TRBD1	-	15	TRBJ1-4	CASGARGLSNEKLFF	TGTGCCAGCGGAGCCAGGGGGCTGTCTAATGAAAAACTGTTTTTT
TRBV5-1	TRBD2	-	15	TRBJ2-5	CASSLIGGAKETQYF	TGCGCCAGCAGCTTGATCGGGGGGGCCAAGGAGACCCAGTACTTC
TRBV6-5	-	once	15	TRBJ1-6	CATTYTTGYNSPLHF	TGTGCCACCACCTATACTACGGGATATAATTCACCCCTCCACTTT
TRBV28	TRBD1	once	17	TRBJ1-2	CASSLWAPGQSNYGYTF	TGTGCCAGCAGTTTATGGGCGCCGGGACAGTCTAACTATGGCTACACCTTC
TRBV6-5	TRBD2	-	12	TRBJ2-3	CASSRGLAGEYF	TGTGCCAGCAGCCGGGGACTAGCGGGGGAGTATTTT
TRBV10-1	TRBD1	-	11	TRBJ1-2	CASSVTGWYTF	TGCGCCAGCAGTGTGACAGGGTGGTACACCTTC
TRBV19	TRBD2	-	13	TRBJ2-3	CASSINGGRALYF	TGTGCCAGTAGTATAAATGGCGGGAGGGCATTGTATTTT
TRBV19	-	-	14	TRBJ1-2	CASTSDRINYGYTF	-
TRBV6-5	TRBD1	-	13	TRBJ1-1	CASSWDRSGGAFF	TGTGCCAGCAGCTGGGACAGATCAGGTGGAGCTTTCTTT
TRBV18	-	-	11	TRBJ2-5	CASSPAETQYF	TGTGCCAGCTCACCAGCGGAGACCCAGTACTTC
TRBV7-8	-	-	14	TRBJ2-2	CASSLEVGLGELFF	TGTGCCAGCAGCTTAGAAGTGGGGCTCGGGGAGCTGTTTTTT
TRBV27	-	-	18	TRBJ1-1	CASSLLSTSGGLNTEAFF	TGTGCCAGCAGTTTATTATCAACTTCGGGAGGCCTGAACACTGAAGCTTTCTTT
TRBV5-4	TRBD2	-	15	TRBJ2-1	CASSSGTMNYNEQFF	TGTGCCAGCAGCTCCGGGACTATGAACTACAATGAGCAGTTCTTC
TRBV5-4	-	-	14	TRBJ1-3	CASSLGSSGNTIYF	TGTGCCAGCAGCTTGGGGAGCTCTGGAAACACCATATATTTT
TRBV2	TRBD1	-	12	TRBJ1-1	CASSPTGDEAFF	TGTGCCAGCAGCCCAACAGGGGATGAAGCTTTCTTT
TRBV18	TRBD1	-	15	TRBJ2-7	CASSPQGQGFFEQYF	TGTGCCAGCTCGCCTCAGGGACAGGGGTTCTTCGAGCAGTACTTC
TRBV6-1	-	-	16	TRBJ2-3	CASSDPPGGHTDTQYF	TGTGCCAGCAGTGATCCCCCCGGGGGGCACACAGATACGCAGTATTTT
TRBV5-5	-	-	15	TRBJ2-1	CASSLDGGVYNEQFF	TGTGCCAGCAGCTTGGATGGCGGGGTGTACAATGAGCAGTTCTTC
TRBV14	-	-	12	TRBJ2-1	CASSQVSNEQFF	TGTGCCAGCAGCCAAGTTAGCAATGAGCAGTTCTTC
TRBV2	-	-	14	TRBJ1-1	CASLGLTRSAEAFF	TGTGCCAGCCTTGGCCTGACTCGTTCGGCTGAAGCTTTCTTT
TRBV7-6	-	once	14	TRBJ1-1	CASSLGQVNTEAFF	TGTGCCAGCAGCTTAGGGCAGGTGAACACTGAAGCTTTCTTT
TRBV27	-	-	17	TRBJ2-3	CASSLSSRHHGADTQYF	TGTGCCAGCAGTCTATCATCACGACACCACGGGGCAGATACGCAGTATTTT
TRBV6-6	-	-	13	TRBJ2-7	CASSLNQGYEQYF	TGTGCCAGCAGTTTAAACCAGGGTTACGAGCAGTACTTC
TRBV6-1	-	-	14	TRBJ2-7	CASSEAPGPYEQYF	TGTGCCAGCAGTGAAGCCCCGGGTCCCTACGAGCAGTACTTC
TRBV30	-	-	15	TRBJ1-2	CAWGPRTAIYYGYTF	TGTGCCTGGGGCCCCCGGACAGCCATTTACTATGGCTACACCTTC
TRBV5-1	-	-	15	TRBJ1-5	CASSLGGGLTEPQHF	TGCGCCAGCAGCTTGGGGGGGGGACTTACAGAGCCCCAGCATTTT
TRBV6-1	-	-	14	TRBJ1-2	CASSERETNYGYTF	TGTGCCAGCAGTGAAAGGGAGACCAACTATGGCTACACCTTC
TRBV12-3/TRBV12-4	-	-	13	TRBJ2-5	CASRKQGRETQYF	TGTGCCAGCAGAAAACAGGGTAGGGAGACCCAGTACTTC